The T cell receptor beta chain described here comes from a study of a mutant IDH1 vaccine in newly diagnosed glioma. For the study at large: The initiation of vaccination occurred 4-6 weeks after radiotherapy alone, or with temozolomide cycles. Patients were pretreated with radiotherapy, temozolomide, or both, mostly both.

Generated by immunoSEQ multiplex PCR, the TCRdb table keeps only in-frame clones and is missing some. The table has approximately 28,000 clones, roughly 80% seen once; the top ten hold 7% to 10%. About this clone: No antigen is known for it. One end of the junction is discordant with germline, which a read error may explain.

As for time point: week 23, last vaccination. Alongside topical imiquimod, each dose of vaccine comprised 300 ug of mutant IDH1 20-mer peptide. The source material was PBMCs, sampled from a glioma patient whose treatment included an IDH1 peptide vaccine. This TCR was sampled from a woman under 30 with glioma.

The CDR3 region is CASSLGQGAYEQYF. The DNA of the CDR3 is TGTGCTAGCAGCTTGGGACAGGGAGCATACGAGCAGTACTTC. The rearrangement joins TRBV7-7 to TRBJ2-7, with 9 bases lining up with TRBD1. This CDR3 comprises 14 residues. Germline V gives CDR1 SSHAT, CDR2 FNYEAQ (reference sequence).